This T cell receptor beta chain was found in a study of T cell repertoires in cytomegalovirus infection. At the level of the study: Through public TCR beta signatures, both CMV infection and matching HLA type were indicated. Whole-study results and caveats: The response measured ex vivo was dominated by TCR beta clonotypes (HLA-C-restricted and CMV-specific). Identification of carriers of CMV plus the relevant HLA was achieved through cumulative public TCR beta family frequency.

Concerning this clonotype: Its target is not known.

TCRdb re-derived calls from the reads in MiXCR, one entry per CDR3 protein. The sample shows fewer than 400,000 distinct CDR3 sequences, 18% of them seen only once. The CDR3 totals 13 residues. Germline V gives CDR1 SQVTM, CDR2 ANQGSEA. V was pared by 7 bases and J by 2 bases, with 6 bases of the junction left unmatched. The source of this sequence is a human donor in good health (CMV status not recorded). Some clones in this sample may be carry-over from other donors' samples. The material sequenced was PBMCs. V usage is TRBV29-1 and J usage is TRBJ2-5; the match to TRBD2 covers 8 bases. CDR3 nucleotide sequence: TGCAGCGGTATGACTAGCGTACAAGAGACCCAGTACTTC. Protein product: CSGMTSVQETQYF.